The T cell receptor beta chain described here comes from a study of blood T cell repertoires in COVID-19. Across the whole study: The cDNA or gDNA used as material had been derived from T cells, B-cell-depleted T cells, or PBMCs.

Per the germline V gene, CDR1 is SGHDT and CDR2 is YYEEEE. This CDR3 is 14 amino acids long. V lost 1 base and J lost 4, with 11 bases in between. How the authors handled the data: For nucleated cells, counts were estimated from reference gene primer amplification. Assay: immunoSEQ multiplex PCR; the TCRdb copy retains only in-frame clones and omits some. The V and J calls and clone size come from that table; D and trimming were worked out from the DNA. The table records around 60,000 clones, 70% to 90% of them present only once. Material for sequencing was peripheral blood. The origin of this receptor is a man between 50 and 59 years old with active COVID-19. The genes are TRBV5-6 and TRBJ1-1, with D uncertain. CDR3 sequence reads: CASSLSPRGTEAFF. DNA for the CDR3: TGTGCCAGCAGCTTGTCACCTCGGGGCACTGAAGCTTTCTTT.